The rows below give T cell receptor beta chains drawn from one sample of a study of blood T cells in healthy people across ages. MiXCR, run by TCRdb on the 5' RACE reads, gives a single entry per CDR3 protein. The data show 700,000 or so distinct CDR3 sequences, with approximately 40% seen just once and 30% held by the top ten. The sample was blood. The receptors here all came from a man older than 75 in good health. Both conserved end residues are trimmed from each CDR3. Each record gives: CDR3 protein, J gene, V gene.

ASSITGGADYGYT	TRBJ1-2	TRBV5-1
ASSLSPGNTGELF	TRBJ2-2	TRBV7-3
ASSRASGRAGLDTQY	TRBJ2-3	TRBV27
ASSLDVGAAQTYEQY	TRBJ2-7	TRBV5-1
SARAATGVGQPQH	TRBJ1-5	TRBV20-1
ASSRPGTGGPDTQY	TRBJ2-3	TRBV14
ASSRDRLLTYEQY	TRBJ2-7	TRBV6-5
ASSPVRPNEQF	TRBJ2-1	TRBV4-3
ASSLSRGWGYNEQF	TRBJ2-1	TRBV27
ATSREGTGVTEAF	TRBJ1-1	TRBV15
ASSQDHEQY	TRBJ2-7	TRBV6-6
SVDDRGTMPGYT	TRBJ1-2	TRBV29-1
ASSTRGQGKF	TRBJ2-1	TRBV7-8
ASSLWGLGGSGEAF	TRBJ1-1	TRBV27
ASSLDGGYGYT	TRBJ1-2	TRBV5-1
ASSEVRTPPTDTQY	TRBJ2-3	TRBV7-2
ASSRRQGGGGFAELF	TRBJ2-2	TRBV13
ASTPDLGNYGYT	TRBJ1-2	TRBV6-2/TRBV6-3
ASSTRGQGQGEQY	TRBJ2-7	TRBV5-5
ASSLFQGAAGEQF	TRBJ2-1	TRBV12-3/TRBV12-4
SAVNSLAKNIQY	TRBJ2-4	TRBV20-1
ASSQENWGYEQY	TRBJ2-7	TRBV3-1
ASSESLGPGANVLT	TRBJ2-6	TRBV10-2
ASSQESGPRTGEKLF	TRBJ1-4	TRBV4-2
ASRLTGNQETQY	TRBJ2-5	TRBV6-2/TRBV6-3
SARELTGREEKLF	TRBJ1-4	TRBV20-1
ASSLELRVDEQY	TRBJ2-7	TRBV11-2
ASMGNIQY	TRBJ2-4	TRBV6-2/TRBV6-3
ASSQFGGFAETQY	TRBJ2-5	TRBV4-1
ASSEVLAGLGTQY	NA	TRBV2
ASSLYLGLQGGNGYT	TRBJ1-2	TRBV5-1
ASSLGMGGGYNEQF	TRBJ2-1	TRBV5-5
ASSVGQGAVAF	TRBJ1-1	TRBV12-3/TRBV12-4
AGSLYDGDTQY	TRBJ2-3	TRBV5-5
ASSDPTGLGGF	TRBJ2-1	TRBV6-2/TRBV6-3
ASSLLANTGELF	TRBJ2-2	TRBV12-3/TRBV12-4
SVEGLASFTDTQY	TRBJ2-3	TRBV29-1
ASSPRTSGRGQETQY	TRBJ2-5	TRBV18
ASSLEWGDTGELF	TRBJ2-2	TRBV4-3
ASSLAGSGGELF	TRBJ2-2	TRBV6-5
ASSYGRGRTEAF	TRBJ1-1	TRBV6-5
ASTQQGTGANVLT	TRBJ2-6	TRBV28
ASSFVSKKTKETQY	NA	TRBV7-8
ASSYRTGTGTDNSPLH	TRBJ1-6	TRBV6-2/TRBV6-3
ASSYGYYSFEQY	NA	TRBV6-6
ASSLAGTHSYGQY	TRBJ2-7	TRBV5-1
ASSYEAGVYEQF	TRBJ2-1	TRBV6-2/TRBV6-3
ASSDRQGYEQY	TRBJ2-7	TRBV2
ASSYYLDSTYEQY	TRBJ2-7	TRBV6-2/TRBV6-3
ASSEARRVEQF	TRBJ2-1	TRBV2
ASRPGTGFYNEQF	TRBJ2-1	TRBV27
ASSLWGAYEQY	TRBJ2-7	TRBV27
ASSLGEYSYNEQF	TRBJ2-1	TRBV7-9
SASTSGGGDTQY	TRBJ2-3	TRBV20-1
ASSTWGQGWQETQY	TRBJ2-5	TRBV7-2